A selection of T cell receptor beta chains follows, all from one sample in a study of blood T cell repertoires in COVID-19. Clones were read by immunoSEQ multiplex PCR, and TCRdb kept only the in-frame ones, dropping some. The table shows about 140,000 clones, with around 83% occurring only once. Sequencing input: peripheral blood. These receptors came from a woman older than 75 with acute or convalescent COVID-19. The CDR3 runs from the conserved cysteine through the conserved F or W. The D gene is left open where the match is weak. Expanded clones are given a class, and other clones once, few, many or no size at all.

11	NA	NA	TRBV5-4	TRBJ2-1	TGTGCCAGCAGCGGAGGTAGGGAGCAGTTCTTC	CASSGGREQFF
13	NA	once	TRBV6-5	TRBJ1-1	TGTGCCAGCAGATACGGCGGGAACACTGAAGCTTTCTTT	CASRYGGNTEAFF
14	NA	NA	TRBV5-4	TRBJ2-5	TGTGCCAGCAGCTTGGTGGGGGCTTGGGAGACCCAGTACTTC	CASSLVGAWETQYF
15	NA	NA	TRBV10-2	TRBJ1-2	TGCGCCAGCAGTGAGTCGAGGACTACGATATATGGCTACACCTTC	CASSESRTTIYGYTF
13	TRBD1	few	TRBV5-1	TRBJ1-2	TGCGCCAGCAGCTTTACAGGGGGCCTTGGCTACACCTTC	CASSFTGGLGYTF
14	NA	NA	TRBV2	TRBJ1-2	TGTGCCAGCAGTGACCCCTGGACACCGTATGGCTACACCTTC	CASSDPWTPYGYTF
11	NA	NA	TRBV28	TRBJ1-1	TGTGCCATCCTCCGCGGCCCTGAAGCTTTCTTT	CAILRGPEAFF
16	NA	NA	TRBV4-2	TRBJ1-1	TGTGCCAGCAGCCAAGATGGGGGAGGGGCTAACACTGAAGCTTTCTTT	CASSQDGGGANTEAFF
22	NA	many	TRBV6-4	TRBJ2-6	TGTGCCAGCAGTGACGGAAAGTTACAAGCCAAGGAGAGGGAAACTGGGGCCAACGTCCTGACTTTC	CASSDGKLQAKERETGANVLTF
14	TRBD1	NA	TRBV7-2	TRBJ1-3	TGTGCCAGCAGCATACAGGGGGCTGGAAACACCATATATTTT	CASSIQGAGNTIYF
18	TRBD1	NA	TRBV5-6	TRBJ2-7	TGTGCCAGCAGCTTGATGTTTCTGAGACTTTCCGAGGGGGCCGAGCAGTACTTC	CASSLMFLRLSEGAEQYF
12	NA	NA	TRBV2	TRBJ1-2	TGTGCCAGCAACCAGGGGAACTATGGCTACACCTTC	CASNQGNYGYTF
16	NA	NA	TRBV3-1/TRBV3-2	TRBJ1-6	TGTGCCAGCAGCCAAGGGGGGGGTGGGGGCAATTCACCCCTCCACTTT	CASSQGGGGGNSPLHF
13	TRBD2	few	TRBV2	TRBJ2-3	TGTGCCAGCAGCGCAGGACTAGCATATGCGCAGTATTTT	CASSAGLAYAQYF
16	TRBD2	NA	TRBV18	TRBJ2-5	TGTGCCAGCTCACCGGAAGACTTTGCGGGAGTTGTGACCCAGTACTTC	CASSPEDFAGVVTQYF
13	NA	NA	TRBV18	TRBJ1-5	TGTGCCAGCTCAGATACGAGGAATCAGCCCCAGCATTTT	CASSDTRNQPQHF
19	TRBD1	NA	TRBV7-9	TRBJ2-1	TGTGCCAGCAGCTTTGTCTATAATACCGGGACAGGGGGGTACAATGAGCAGTTCTTC	CASSFVYNTGTGGYNEQFF
14	NA	NA	TRBV6-1	TRBJ1-2	TGTGCCAGCAGTGAACAGGGGTCCAGCTATGGCTACACCTTC	CASSEQGSSYGYTF
12	NA	once	TRBV2	TRBJ1-1	TGTGCCAGCAGTGATGTGGGAGGTGAAGCTTTCTTT	CASSDVGGEAFF
15	NA	NA	TRBV19	TRBJ1-2	TGTGCCAGTAGTCCTCAGGGTAGAGTTAACTATGGCTACACCTTC	CASSPQGRVNYGYTF
16	NA	NA	TRBV7-2	TRBJ1-3	TGTGCCAGCAGCTTATTTCTGGGGGCTAGTGGAAACACCATATATTTT	CASSLFLGASGNTIYF
14	NA	once	TRBV19	TRBJ1-1	TGTGCCTCGTTTGTGGGGCAGTTGAACACTGAAGCTTTCTTT	CASFVGQLNTEAFF